The next 6 T cell receptor beta chains were all read from a single sample in a study of blood T cell repertoires in COVID-19. Data came from immunoSEQ multiplex PCR; TCRdb stores just in-frame clones and leaves some out. The top ten hold around 5% of the sample, which has 110,000 to 150,000 clones, roughly 80% seen once. Input material: peripheral blood. The receptors originated from a woman in her 70s with COVID-19, enrolled during active disease.

J is TRBJ1-6 and V is TRBV7-9; D may be TRBD1 (5 bases). The CDR3 spans 15 residues. Germline assignment: CDR1 SEHNR and CDR2 FQNEAQ (reference sequence). Trimming took 2 bases from V and 4 from J, leaving 9 bases between them. DNA for the CDR3: TGTGCCAGCAGCTTAAGGGGATATTATAATTCACCCCTCCACTTT. This encodes CASSLRGYYNSPLHF.

The chain recombines TRBV25-1 with TRBJ2-5; tentatively, D is TRBD2 (6 bases). Trimming took off 5 bases at V and 2 bases at J, with 12 bases between the two ends. The CDR3 runs to 14 residues. CDR1 is MGHDK, CDR2 SYGVNS, per germline. The CDR3 spells CASSPGGVQETQYF. For the CDR3, the DNA is TGTGCCAGCAGTCCTGGAGGGGTGCAAGAGACCCAGTACTTC.

The V call is TRBV20-1, the J call TRBJ1-2; D is uncertain. The CDR3 runs 11 residues. CDR1 is DFQATT, CDR2 SNEGSKA, per germline (reference sequence). V lost 4 bases to trimming and J lost 8 bases, with 11 bases between them. This CDR3 reads CSATGKRGYTF. CDR3 bases: TGCAGTGCTACCGGGAAACGAGGCTACACCTTC.

The chain combines TRBV4-1 with TRBJ1-1, with D unclear. CDR3 length: 15 amino acids. CDR1 is MGHRA, CDR2 YSYEKL, per germline. Trimming stripped 0 bases from V and 1 base from J, with 9 bases between. DNA of the CDR3: TGCGCCAGCAGCCAAGATGGCCTTACGAACACTGAAGCTTTCTTT. It translates to CASSQDGLTNTEAFF.

The chain combines TRBV27 with TRBJ2-1, with 7 bases fitting TRBD1. The CDR3 length is 14 residues. From germline, CDR1 is MNHEY and CDR2 SMNVEV (reference sequence). Trimming removed 3 bases from V and 9 bases from J; junction bases left unmatched: 8. CDR3 in DNA: TGTGCCAGCAGTTTCGGGCAGGGGGTTGGTGAGCAGTTCTTC. It yields the protein CASSFGQGVGEQFF.

The V call is TRBV6-1, the J call TRBJ2-7; perhaps TRBD1 as D (5 bases). Germline CDR1 and CDR2: MNHNS and SASEGT. With 2 bases removed from V and 2 bases from J, the gap between germline ends came to 10 bases. The CDR3 is made up of 14 amino acids. CDR3 region: CASSESRVAYEQYF. The CDR3 nucleotides are TGTGCCAGCAGTGAATCCAGGGTTGCCTACGAGCAGTACTTC.